This paragraph reports one T cell receptor (beta chain). These data belong to a study of Ad26.COV2.S vaccination and SARS-CoV-2 variants. Data came from immunoSEQ multiplex PCR; TCRdb stores just in-frame clones and leaves some out. The repertoire holds around 380,000 clones, with 80% to 90% as singletons. Described treatment: about 20 received Ad26.COV2.S at low or high dose, single or two shots; roughly 5 received placebo; per-sample allocation not given. Samples came from day 63 after the first vaccine or placebo injection. The CDR3 runs to 13 residues. Germline V gene data show CDR1 as MNHEY and CDR2 as SVGAGI. V lost 4 bases, J lost 5 bases, and 10 bases lay in between.

Here the sequenced sample was peripheral blood, taken in a trial of Ad26.COV2.S vaccine versus placebo. The chain couples TRBV6-5 to TRBJ2-3; the D gene is possibly TRBD1 (6 bases). This clonotype was obtained from a person aged 18-60 years who received the Ad26.COV2.S COVID-19 vaccine or a placebo. The CDR3 here is CASSSSGVDTQYF. In DNA form, the CDR3 reads TGTGCCAGCAGTTCGTCAGGGGTAGATACGCAGTATTTT.